This TCR beta chain is from a study of CD8+ T cells in alopecia areata. Described treatment: oral pan-JAK inhibitor, 5-10 mg twice daily. Germline V gene data show CDR1 as SGHDT and CDR2 as YYEEEE. Trimming pared 0 bases from V and 0 bases from J, leaving 10 bases between. This CDR3 has 16 amino acids. cDNA prepared by RNA extraction and subsequent reverse transcription served as the template for sequencing. Only in-frame clones appear in the TCRdb table, and some are missing; sequencing was by immunoSEQ multiplex PCR. The sample carries about 200,000 clones, 35% to 40% recorded once. The rearrangement uses TRBV5-6 and TRBJ1-3, with D uncertain. The sample here was CD4+ T cells sorted from blood, taken at approximately week 30, from a patient treated with tofacitinib. This clonotype was obtained from a human donor with alopecia areata. The CDR3 coding sequence is TGTGCCAGCAGCTTGGGCTCGACAAACTCTGGAAACACCATATATTTT. Amino acids: CASSLGSTNSGNTIYF.